One and the same sample provided the 18 T cell receptor beta chains below, sequenced in a study of blood T cells in healthy people across ages (dated by TCRdb to 2013 to 2016). The library was generated by 5' RACE. Data came from an Illumina HiSeq 2500. A second PCR of 7 to 11 cycles was performed with a sample-barcoded 5' primer and a J-beta primer mix. TCRdb took the public reads, trimmed them with fastp at Q25, ran MiXCR for clone calling and kept in-frame beta chains. Each record represents a unique CDR3 protein, reported with the most common genes and DNA among its rows. The sample yields about 640,000 distinct CDR3 sequences; around two fifths were counted once. Approximately 31% of the sample rests with the top ten. Sequencing was done on a sample of blood. The receptors were gathered from a man older than 75 in good health.

This clonotype showed up just a few times. The chain has TRBV5-6 and TRBJ2-3; 8 positions agree with TRBD2. Germline CDR1 reads SGHDT; CDR2 reads YYEEEE. V was pared by 6 bases and J by 9 bases, with 12 bases of the junction left unmatched. This CDR3 has 14 residues. CDR3 DNA sequence: TGTGCCAGCACCGGATTACTAGCGGTCGGAACGCAGTATTTT. This codes for CASTGLLAVGTQYF.

The chain joins TRBV29-1 to TRBJ1-3; maybe TRBD1 (5 bases). Germline CDR1 SQVTM, CDR2 ANQGSEA. Trimming cost V 6 bases and J 1 base, with 7 bases left between them. The CDR3 is 12 residues long. The CDR3 DNA is TGCAGCGTCGGGGGGTCTGGAAACACCATATATTTT. Amino acids: CSVGGSGNTIYF.

This clonotype turned up a few times. The chain uses TRBV6-6 and TRBJ2-1; D is ambiguous. The J call is in doubt because the DNA end fits TRBJ2-7 better. Germline V gene sequence: CDR1 MNHNY, CDR2 SVGAGI (reference sequence). The CDR3 has 13 amino acids. This chain's CDR3 is CASSYSQRNEQYF. In DNA form, the CDR3 reads TGTGCCAGCAGTTACTCGCAACGCAATGAGCAGTACTTC.

This clonotype was detected only a few times. This sequence joins TRBV20-1 and TRBJ1-2; TRBD1 might be the D (6 bases). Per the germline V gene, CDR1 is DFQATT and CDR2 is SNEGSKA (reference sequence). V was clipped by 0 bases and J by 6 bases, with 8 bases between them. The CDR3 length is 12 residues. The CDR3 loop reads CSARDRGDGYTF. The CDR3 DNA reads as TGCAGTGCTAGAGACAGGGGTGATGGCTACACCTTC.

The V and J genes are TRBV2 and TRBJ2-1; 16 bases map to TRBD2. V lost 7 bases, J lost 9 bases, and 9 bases stayed unmatched. CDR1 is SNHLY, CDR2 FYNNEI, per germline. This CDR3 comprises 16 residues. The CDR3 coding sequence is TGTGCCAGCACTCCGGGACTAGCGGGGGGGCATGCTGAGCAGTTCTTC. Amino acids: CASTPGLAGGHAEQFF.

To note about this clonotype: One base away lies a much larger clone, so this may be a sequencing read error. The chain links TRBV5-1 to TRBJ2-5, with 7 bases identical to TRBD2. The CDR3 covers 13 residues. Germline V lookup: CDR1 SGHRS, CDR2 YFSETQ. CDR3 sequence (DNA): TGCGCCAGCGGCTTGTCCGGGGGGGAGACCCAGTACTTC. It is translated as CASGLSGGETQYF.

CDR3 DNA: TGTGCCAGCAGCGCTCAACAGACAGGGGGGAATTCACCCCTCCACTTT. Translation: CASSAQQTGGNSPLHF. The chain links TRBV2 to TRBJ1-6, with TRBD1 identical over 9 bases. CDR1 is SNHLY, CDR2 FYNNEI, per germline. CDR3 length: 16 residues. V dropped 6 bases and J dropped 7; count of bases not matched to a gene: 10.

At least ten counts were recorded for this clonotype. The junction does not match germline at one end; this may be a read error. The CDR3 loop reads CASSRTSGGTDTQYF. The DNA of the CDR3 is TGCGCCAGCAGTCGGACTAGCGGGGGCACAGATACGCAGTATTTT. This chain joins TRBV4-2 and TRBJ2-3; 12 bases agree with TRBD2. This CDR3 has 15 residues. Germline CDR1 is LGHNA and CDR2 is YNFKEQ.

This clonotype turned up a few times. The chain is built from TRBV5-5 and TRBJ2-2, with D perhaps being TRBD1 or TRBD2 (5 bases each). Per germline, CDR1 SGHKS and CDR2 YYEKEE (reference sequence). V lost 5 bases and J lost 5, with 16 bases in between. The CDR3 has 15 residues. The CDR3, as DNA: TGTGCCAGCAGGGGGGATCGAGGATGGACCGGGGAGCTGTTTTTT. It encodes CASRGDRGWTGELFF.

This clonotype was observed a handful of times. The chain combines TRBV7-2 with TRBJ2-1; D gene unclear. CDR3 size: 13 residues. Germline-derived CDR1 and CDR2 are SGHTA and FQGNSA. The V end lost 5 bases, the J end lost 6 bases, and 11 bases lay between the germline ends. For the CDR3, the DNA is TGTGCCAGCAGCCCGAAATACACCAATGAGCAGTTCTTC. Its translation is CASSPKYTNEQFF.

The chain links TRBV4-3 to TRBJ2-2; 10 positions agree with TRBD2. The CDR3 has 15 residues. Germline assignment: CDR1 LGHNA and CDR2 YSLEER. V shed 3 bases and J 6 bases; nucleotides not matched to a gene: 4. CDR3 DNA sequence: TGCGCCAGCAGCCATGCGAGCGGGGGGGCCGGGGAGCTGTTTTTT. It translates to CASSHASGGAGELFF.

This rearrangement joins TRBV20-1 to TRBJ2-1; the match to TRBD2 covers 8 bases. The CDR3 length is 14 residues. With V trimmed by 7 bases and J by 6 bases, 11 bases remained unmatched. Germline assignment: CDR1 DFQATT and CDR2 SNEGSKA (reference sequence). The CDR3 DNA sequence: TGCAGTGTTCCCGGCGGGGGGCGCCCCAATGAGCAGTTCTTC. Translation gives CSVPGGGRPNEQFF.

This clonotype was seen a handful of times. The rearrangement uses TRBV5-1 and TRBJ1-2; D ambiguous. Germline CDR1 is SGHRS and CDR2 is YFSETQ. This CDR3 spans 14 amino acids. V was shortened by 2 bases and J by 2 bases, with 10 bases between the two germline ends. The CDR3 loop is CASSLFIQNYGYTF. The DNA for the CDR3 is TGCGCCAGCAGCTTATTTATACAGAACTATGGCTACACCTTC.

There are a few counts of this clonotype. The chain combines TRBV18 with TRBJ2-7, with D maybe TRBD1 (7 bases). This CDR3 contains 13 residues. Germline CDR1 reads KGHSH; CDR2 reads LQKENI. Trimming left V 6 bases short and J 2 bases short, with 11 bases between. CDR3 protein: CASSAGQTYEQYF. The DNA for the CDR3 is TGTGCCAGCTCGGCGGGACAGACCTACGAGCAGTACTTC. Based on the CDR3 plus reference TRBV18 and TRBJ2-7, the full variable domain is NAGVMQNPRHLVRRRGQEARLRCSPMKGHSHVYWYRQLPEEGLKFMVYLQKENIIDESGMPKERFSAEFPKEGPSILRIQQVVRGDSAAYFCASSAGQTYEQYFGPGTRLTVT.

This clonotype was seen once. The rearrangement links TRBV20-1 to TRBJ1-5; D perhaps matches TRBD1 (6 bases). The CDR3 spans 12 residues. CDR1 and CDR2 from the germline V gene are DFQATT and SNEGSKA (reference sequence). CDR3 protein: CSGGAPNQPQHF. The CDR3 DNA reads as TGCTCGGGGGGGGCTCCCAATCAGCCCCAGCATTTT.

V and J are TRBV4-1 and TRBJ1-1; D is perhaps TRBD1 (6 bases). CDR3 length: 16 amino acids. CDR1 is MGHRA, CDR2 YSYEKL, per germline. The germline V and J ends were trimmed by 1 base and 4 bases, with 16 bases remaining between them. The CDR3 DNA sequence: TGCGCCAGCAGCCAAGGTACCAGGGGTCCGTTCACTGAAGCTTTCTTT. Amino acids: CASSQGTRGPFTEAFF.

The chain couples TRBV27 to TRBJ2-7; TRBD2 matches at 9 bases. The ends lost 3 bases at V and 7 bases at J; junction bases unmatched: 16. From germline, CDR1 is MNHEY and CDR2 SMNVEV (reference sequence). The CDR3 totals 17 residues. The CDR3 DNA reads TGTGCCAGCAGTTTCGCGGGAGGGCCGTCCCCCTACAATGAGCAGTACTTC. This gives the protein CASSFAGGPSPYNEQYF.

The rearrangement uses TRBV12-3 or TRBV12-4 and TRBJ1-5; D is possibly TRBD1 (6 bases). The CDR3 length is 14 residues. V was shortened by 5 bases and J by 4 bases, with 12 bases between the two germline ends. For the CDR3, the DNA is TGTGCCAGCAGTATCGGGACACCTAATCAGCCCCAGCATTTT. This gives the protein CASSIGTPNQPQHF.